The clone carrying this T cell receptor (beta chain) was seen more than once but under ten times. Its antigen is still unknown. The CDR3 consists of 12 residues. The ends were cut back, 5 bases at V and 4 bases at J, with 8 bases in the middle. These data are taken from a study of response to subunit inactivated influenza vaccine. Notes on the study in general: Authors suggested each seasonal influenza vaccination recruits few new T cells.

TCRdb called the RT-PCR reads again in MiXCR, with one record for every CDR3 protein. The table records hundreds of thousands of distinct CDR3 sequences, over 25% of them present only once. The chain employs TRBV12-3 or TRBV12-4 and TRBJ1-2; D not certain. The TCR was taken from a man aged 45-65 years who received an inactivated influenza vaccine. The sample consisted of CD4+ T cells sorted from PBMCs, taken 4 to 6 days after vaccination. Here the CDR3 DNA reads TGTGCCAGCAGTCGGCACCCCTATGGCTACACCTTC. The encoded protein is CASSRHPYGYTF.